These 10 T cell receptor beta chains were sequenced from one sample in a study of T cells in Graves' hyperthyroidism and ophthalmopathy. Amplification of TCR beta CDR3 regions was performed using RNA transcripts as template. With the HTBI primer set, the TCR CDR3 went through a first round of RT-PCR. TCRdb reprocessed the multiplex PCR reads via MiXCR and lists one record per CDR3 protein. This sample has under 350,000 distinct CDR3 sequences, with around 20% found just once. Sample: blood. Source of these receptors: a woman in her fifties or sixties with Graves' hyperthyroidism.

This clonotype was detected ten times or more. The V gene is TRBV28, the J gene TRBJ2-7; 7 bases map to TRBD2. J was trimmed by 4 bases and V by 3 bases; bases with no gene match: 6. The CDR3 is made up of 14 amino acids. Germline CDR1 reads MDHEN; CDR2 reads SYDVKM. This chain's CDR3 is CASSLWEGGYEQYF. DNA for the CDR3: TGTGCCAGCAGTTTGTGGGAGGGAGGGTACGAGCAGTACTTC.

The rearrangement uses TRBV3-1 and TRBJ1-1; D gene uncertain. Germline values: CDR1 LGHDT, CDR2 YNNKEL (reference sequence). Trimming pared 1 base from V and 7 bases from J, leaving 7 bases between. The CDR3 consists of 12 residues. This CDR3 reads CASSQGRGEAFF. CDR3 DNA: TGTGCCAGCAGCCAAGGGCGGGGTGAAGCTTTCTTT.

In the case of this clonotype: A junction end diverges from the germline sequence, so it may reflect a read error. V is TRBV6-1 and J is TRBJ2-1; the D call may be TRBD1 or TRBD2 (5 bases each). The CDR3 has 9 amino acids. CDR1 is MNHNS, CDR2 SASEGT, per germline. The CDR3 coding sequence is TGTGCCAGCTTGGGGGAGCAGTGCTTC. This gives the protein CASLGEQCF.

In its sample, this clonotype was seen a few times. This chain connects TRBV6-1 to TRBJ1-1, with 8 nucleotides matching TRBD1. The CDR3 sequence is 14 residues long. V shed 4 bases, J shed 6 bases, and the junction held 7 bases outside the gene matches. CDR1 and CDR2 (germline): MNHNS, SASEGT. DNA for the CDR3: TGTGCCAGCAGTGCAGTCCCGGGACAGGCTGAAGCTTTCTTT. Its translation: CASSAVPGQAEAFF.

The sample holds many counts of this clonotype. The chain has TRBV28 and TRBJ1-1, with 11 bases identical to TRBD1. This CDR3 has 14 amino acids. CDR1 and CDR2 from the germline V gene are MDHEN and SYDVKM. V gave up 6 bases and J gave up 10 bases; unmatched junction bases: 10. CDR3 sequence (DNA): TGTGCCAGCAGACCGCCGGGACAGGGGGTAAGAGCTTTCTTT. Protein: CASRPPGQGVRAFF.

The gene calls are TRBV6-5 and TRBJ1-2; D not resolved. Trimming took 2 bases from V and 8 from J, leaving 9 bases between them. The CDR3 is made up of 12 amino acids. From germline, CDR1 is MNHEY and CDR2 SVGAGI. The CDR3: CASSYDKWGYTF. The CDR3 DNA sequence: TGTGCCAGCAGTTACGACAAGTGGGGCTACACCTTC.

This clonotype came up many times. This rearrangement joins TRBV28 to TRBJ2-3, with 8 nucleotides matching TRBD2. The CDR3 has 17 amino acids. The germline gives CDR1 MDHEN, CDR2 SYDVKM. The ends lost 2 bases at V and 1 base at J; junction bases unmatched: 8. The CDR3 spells CASSLTLGGVGTDTQYF. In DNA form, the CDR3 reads TGTGCCAGCAGTTTAACCCTCGGGGGGGTAGGCACAGATACGCAGTATTTT.

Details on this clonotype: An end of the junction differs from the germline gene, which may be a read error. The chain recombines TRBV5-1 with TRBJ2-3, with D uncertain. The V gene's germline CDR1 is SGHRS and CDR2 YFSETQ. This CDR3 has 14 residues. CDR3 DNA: TGCGCCAGCAGCCCCCCCCCACACACAGATCCGCAGTATTTT. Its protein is CASSPPPHTDPQYF.

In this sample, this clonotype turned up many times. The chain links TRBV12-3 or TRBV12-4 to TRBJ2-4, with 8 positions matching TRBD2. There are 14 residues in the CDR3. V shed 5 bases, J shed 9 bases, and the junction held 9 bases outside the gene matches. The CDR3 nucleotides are TGTGCCAGCAGTCGCGGGACTAGATTTGGCATTCAGTACTTC. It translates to CASSRGTRFGIQYF.

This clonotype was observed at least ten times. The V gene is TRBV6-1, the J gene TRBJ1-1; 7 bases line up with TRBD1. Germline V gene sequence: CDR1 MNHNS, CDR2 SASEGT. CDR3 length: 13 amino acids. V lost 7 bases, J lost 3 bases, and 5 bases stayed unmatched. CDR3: CASIGQGDTEAFF. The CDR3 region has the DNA TGTGCCAGCATTGGGCAGGGGGACACTGAAGCTTTCTTT.